The clone carrying this T cell receptor beta chain was found once. Its antigen remains unidentified. Clones were sequenced by immunoSEQ multiplex PCR, and TCRdb holds only the in-frame ones, with some missing. The table has about 150,000 clones, approximately 86% seen once. The record originates from a study of cytomegalovirus exposure and HLA in healthy donors. Study observations and caveats: Specificity for CMV antigens was confirmed in vitro for a few of the CMV-associated chains.

The donors were part of the validation cohort of 95 to 150 subjects. That cohort was separate from the first cohort, which comprised fewer than 800 subjects. CDR1 is SGHTA and CDR2 is FQGTGA in the germline V gene. This CDR3 has 19 residues. Trimming left V 1 base short and J 0 bases short, with 19 bases between. The sample consisted of PBMCs. The gene calls are TRBV7-3 and TRBJ2-1, with D perhaps TRBD2 (6 bases). This clonotype was sampled from a man aged 18-30 years in good health and CMV-seropositive. This CDR3 reads CASSLIGGTHSSSYNEQFF. The CDR3 region has the DNA TGTGCCAGCAGCTTAATTGGCGGGACCCACTCGAGCTCCTACAATGAGCAGTTCTTC.